Each of the 9 T cell receptor beta chains below was sequenced from the same sample in a study of cytomegalovirus exposure and HLA in healthy donors. Both 60 Vbeta primers and 13 Jbeta primers went into the PCR. Measured with immunoSEQ multiplex PCR; TCRdb has only the in-frame clones, and not every one. The sample contains about 130,000 clones, 77% of which appear only once. Material for sequencing was PBMCs. All receptors derive from a woman aged 40 to 50 in good health and CMV-seropositive.

The chain employs TRBV7-3 and TRBJ2-1; D is possibly TRBD2 (5 bases). The CDR3 spans 12 residues. V lost 2 bases and J lost 12, with 11 bases in between. CDR1 is SGHTA, CDR2 FQGTGA, per germline. The CDR3 DNA reads TGTGCCAGCAGCTTATTCGGAGGTCTGCAGTTCTTC. The encoded protein is CASSLFGGLQFF.

J is TRBJ1-4 and V is TRBV7-9; 7 nucleotides match TRBD1. This CDR3 is 13 amino acids long. J was trimmed by 8 bases and V by 4 bases; bases with no gene match: 4. Germline V gives CDR1 SEHNR, CDR2 FQNEAQ (reference sequence). The CDR3 sequence is CASSSGQEEKLFF. For the CDR3, the DNA is TGTGCCAGCAGCTCCGGACAGGAGGAAAAACTGTTTTTT. Variable domain in full (rest from reference TRBV7-9 and TRBJ1-4): DTGVSQNPRHKITKRGQNVTFRCDPISEHNRLYWYRQTLGQGPEFLTYFQNEAQLEKSRLLSDRFSAERPKGSFSTLEIQRTEQGDSAMYLCASSSGQEEKLFFGSGTQLSVL.

This chain uses TRBV7-3 with TRBJ2-7, with 15 bases fitting TRBD2. The V gene end was trimmed by 2 bases and the J gene end by 7 bases; junction bases not matched to a gene: 9. This CDR3 contains 17 residues. Germline loops: CDR1 SGHTA, CDR2 FQGTGA. Here the CDR3 reads CASSLGGTSGRLSEQYF. The CDR3 nucleotides read TGTGCCAGCAGCTTAGGGGGGACTAGCGGGAGGTTGAGTGAGCAGTACTTC.

DNA for the CDR3: TGTGCCAGTAGTGCTTACCGGGACAGAGCTTTCTTT. Translation: CASSAYRDRAFF. The V call is TRBV19, the J call TRBJ1-1; TRBD1 matches at 7 bases. The CDR3 sequence is 12 residues long. Per germline, CDR1 LNHDA and CDR2 SQIVND (reference sequence). J gave up 10 bases and V 5 bases, and 7 bases lay outside the gene matches.

The chain carries TRBV7-9 and TRBJ1-1; D gene uncertain. The CDR3 covers 12 residues. CDR1 and CDR2 from the germline V gene are SEHNR and FQNEAQ (reference sequence). Trimming removed 5 bases at V and 5 bases at J, with 9 bases between. CDR3 bases: TGTGCCAGCAGCCCCCTATCAACTGAAGCTTTCTTT. Protein product: CASSPLSTEAFF.

This chain links TRBV7-2 with TRBJ1-2; maybe TRBD1 (5 bases). The CDR3 loop spans 15 amino acids. Germline V gene lookup returns CDR1 SGHTA and CDR2 FQGNSA. Trimming removed 5 bases from V and 8 bases from J, with 21 bases in between. CDR3 nucleotides: TGTGCCAGCAGCCTTCGGGCGTCAGGGATGGGAGGCTACACCTTC. Its translation: CASSLRASGMGGYTF.

J is TRBJ1-4 and V is TRBV5-4, with 9 bases lining up with TRBD1. After removal of 2 bases from V and 3 bases from J, the junction contained 5 bases not matched to a gene. The germline V gene encodes CDR1 SGHNT and CDR2 YYREEE (reference sequence). This CDR3 spans 16 amino acids. The CDR3 is CASSFRQGGPNEKLFF. CDR3 coding DNA: TGTGCCAGCAGCTTTCGACAGGGGGGGCCTAATGAAAAACTGTTTTTT. Filled out from reference TRBV5-4 and TRBJ1-4, the complete variable domain reads ETGVTQSPTHLIKTRGQQVTLRCSSQSGHNTVSWYQQALGQGPQFIFQYYREEENGRGNFPPRFSGLQFPNYSSELNVNALELDDSALYLCASSFRQGGPNEKLFFGSGTQLSVL.

The rearrangement uses TRBV7-9 and TRBJ1-2; 7 nucleotides line up with TRBD1. The junction had 6 bases not matched to a gene; V was cut back by 3 bases and J by 2 bases. Germline V lookup: CDR1 SEHNR, CDR2 FQNEAQ (reference sequence). The CDR3 extends over 15 amino acids. CDR3 nucleotide sequence: TGTGCCAGCAGCTTGCCGGGACAGCTCAACTATGGCTACACCTTC. This codes for CASSLPGQLNYGYTF.

The DNA of the CDR3 is TGTGCCAGCAAGAGTCTACTCTACAATGAGCAGTTCTTC. It translates to CASKSLLYNEQFF. J is TRBJ2-1 and V is TRBV28, with D unclear. The CDR3 extends over 13 amino acids. The germline V and J ends were trimmed by 7 bases and 3 bases, with 10 bases remaining between them. The germline CDR1 and CDR2 sequences are MDHEN and SYDVKM. The entire variable domain, with the rest obtained from reference TRBV28 and TRBJ2-1, is as follows: DVKVTQSSRYLVKRTGEKVFLECVQDMDHENMFWYRQDPGLGLRLIYFSYDVKMKEKGDIPEGYSVSREKKERFSLILESASTNQTSMYLCASKSLLYNEQFFGPGTRLTVL.